The next 9 T cell receptor beta chains were all read from a single sample in a study of tissue T cells after allogeneic stem cell transplantation. Sequenced by immunoSEQ multiplex PCR; TCRdb stores in-frame clones only, minus some. The table has 25,000 to 35,000 clones, about 85% seen once. The sample in question was blood, obtained before transplantation. Receptor source: a woman aged 18-55 years who later had graft-versus-host disease after an allogeneic stem cell transplant.

The chain combines TRBV19 with TRBJ2-7; the D is unclear. Trimming shortened V by 1 base and J by 8 bases, and 15 bases separated the two germline ends. Looked up from germline, CDR1 is LNHDA and CDR2 is SQIVND (reference sequence). The CDR3 has 14 residues. DNA for the CDR3: TGTGCCAGTAGTATAGGCAGAGAATCCCCGAAGCAGTACTTC. Amino acid sequence: CASSIGRESPKQYF.

In this sample, this clone turned up a few times. The chain is built from TRBV29-1 and TRBJ1-1, with D hard to call. Trimming removed 3 bases from V and 5 bases from J, with 10 bases in between. The CDR3 is made up of 12 amino acids. Germline V CDR1 and CDR2: SQVTM, ANQGSEA. The CDR3: CSVDGDGTEAFF. The CDR3 DNA reads TGCAGCGTTGACGGGGATGGGACTGAAGCTTTCTTT.

This chain connects TRBV27 to TRBJ1-1; D is unresolved. Germline CDR1 MNHEY, CDR2 SMNVEV (reference sequence). This CDR3 is 13 amino acids long. V dropped 2 bases and J dropped 3 bases, with 7 bases sitting between them. CDR3 loop: CASSLRADTEAFF. DNA of the CDR3: TGTGCCAGCAGTTTAAGGGCAGACACTGAAGCTTTCTTT.

The gene calls are TRBV5-1 and TRBJ2-2; possibly TRBD1 for D (6 bases). The CDR3 spans 15 residues. In germline, CDR1 is SGHRS, CDR2 YFSETQ. The V end lost 2 bases, the J end lost 8 bases, and 16 bases lay between the germline ends. The CDR3 sequence is CASSFGGYSAGELFF. The CDR3 region has the DNA TGCGCCAGCAGCTTTGGGGGCTACAGTGCTGGGGAGCTGTTTTTT.

The V call is TRBV6-5, the J call TRBJ2-5, with TRBD1 matching 7 bases. V lost 8 bases to trimming and J lost 3 bases; unmatched junction nucleotides: 9. The CDR3 spans 14 residues. Germline V lookup: CDR1 MNHEY, CDR2 SVGAGI. In DNA, the CDR3 is TGTGCCAGCGGACCGATAGACAGGGAAGAGACCCAGTACTTC. Amino acid sequence: CASGPIDREETQYF.

The V call is TRBV2, the J call TRBJ2-3; D remains unclear. Trimming took 9 bases from V and 2 from J, leaving 15 bases between them. The CDR3 runs to 14 residues. The germline V gene has CDR1 SNHLY and CDR2 FYNNEI. CDR3 bases: TGTGCCAGTACTGCTTTTAGTACCACAGATACGCAGTATTTT. This encodes CASTAFSTTDTQYF. Full variable domain (rest looked up from reference TRBV2 and TRBJ2-3): EPEVTQTPSHQVTQMGQEVILRCVPISNHLYFYWYRQILGQKVEFLVSFYNNEISEKSEIFDDQFSVERPDGSNFTLKIRSTKLEDSAMYFCASTAFSTTDTQYFGPGTRLTVL.

This clone counts as medium-sized. V and J are TRBV4-2 and TRBJ2-1, with D possibly matching TRBD1 (5 bases). V was pared by 0 bases and J by 4 bases, with 13 bases between. CDR1 LGHNA and CDR2 YNFKEQ come from the germline V gene. The CDR3 runs 16 residues. The CDR3 here is CASSQEQAASYNEQFF. The CDR3 bases are TGTGCCAGCAGCCAAGAACAGGCAGCCTCGTACAATGAGCAGTTCTTC.

V is TRBV7-2 and J is TRBJ1-2; 8 nucleotides line up with TRBD1. Germline trimming cut 6 bases from V and 7 bases from J; bases unmatched to any gene: 7. CDR1 is SGHTA and CDR2 is FQGNSA in the germline V gene. This CDR3 has 13 amino acids. The CDR3 bases are TGTGCCAGCAGAGTTACAGGGGGAAGTGGCTACACCTTC. Protein: CASRVTGGSGYTF.

For the CDR3, the DNA is TGCGCCAGCAGCTTGGCCTTTAGGGGTAGGAACACTGAAGCTTTCTTT. It translates to CASSLAFRGRNTEAFF. V and J are TRBV5-1 and TRBJ1-1; TRBD1 is a possible D gene (5 bases). The CDR3 runs 16 residues. CDR1 is SGHRS and CDR2 is YFSETQ in the germline V gene. Trimming shortened V by 0 bases and J by 1 base, and 13 bases separated the two germline ends.